A single sample is the source of the 4 T cell receptor beta chains below, sequenced in a study of beta chain features in type 1 diabetes. Expressed TCRB transcripts were sequenced, since all the RNA that had been isolated was reverse transcribed. Libraries were prepared by immunoSEQ multiplex PCR; TCRdb keeps only in-frame clonotypes and omits some of them. The data show more than 150,000 clones, about 12% seen once. The sequenced sample consisted of central memory CD4+ T cells from blood. These receptors were obtained from a woman under 30 in good health.

V usage is TRBV7-7 and J usage is TRBJ2-1; 7 bases are a match to TRBD2. V lost 5 bases to trimming and J lost 5 bases; unmatched junction nucleotides: 3. The length of the CDR3 is 13 residues. Germline CDR1 SSHAT, CDR2 FNYEAQ (reference sequence). The CDR3 spells CASSIGLDNEQFF. CDR3 nucleotides: TGTGCCAGCAGCATCGGACTAGACAATGAGCAGTTCTTC.

The CDR3 DNA follows: TGCGCCAGCAGCTTGATTGAGGGAGAAAAACTGTTTTTT. Translation: CASSLIEGEKLFF. This chain joins TRBV5-1 and TRBJ1-4, with D uncertain. Germline-derived CDR1 and CDR2 are SGHRS and YFSETQ. V gave up 1 base and J gave up 8 bases, with 9 bases separating them. The CDR3 loop spans 13 amino acids.

This chain links TRBV4-2 with TRBJ1-5; D is unresolved. CDR1 and CDR2 from the germline V gene are LGHNA and YNFKEQ. Trimming removed 7 bases at V and 1 base at J, with 14 bases between. CDR3 length: 15 amino acids. DNA for the CDR3: TGTGCCAGCAACCCCACGGTGGTGAGCAATCAGCCCCAGCATTTT. It codes for CASNPTVVSNQPQHF.

There are a few counts of this clone. V is TRBV6-6 and J is TRBJ1-1; a weak D match, TRBD1 (6 bases). The CDR3 spans 13 residues. Per the germline V gene, CDR1 is MNHNY and CDR2 is SVGAGI (reference sequence). Trimming pared 9 bases from V and 1 base from J, leaving 12 bases between. The CDR3 sequence: CASNRVENTEAFF. CDR3 coding DNA: TGTGCCAGTAACAGGGTGGAGAACACTGAAGCTTTCTTT.